These T cell receptor beta chains were read from a single sample in a study of cytomegalovirus exposure and HLA in healthy donors. Sequenced by immunoSEQ multiplex PCR; TCRdb stores in-frame clones only, minus some. The sample includes about 170,000 clones, 85% of them seen just once. Sequences were obtained from PBMCs. The receptor source for this set is a boy aged 2 to 10 in good health and CMV-seronegative. Both conserved end residues are part of each CDR3. A D gene is named only where the DNA matches it firmly. Some rows mark clone size as missing; the rest say once, few, many or name a class of expanded clone.

>.|TRBJ2-5|.|TRBV29-1
TGCAGCGTACCCGGGAGCAGTCAAGAGACCCAGTACTTC
CSVPGSSQETQYF
>.|TRBJ2-3|TRBD2|TRBV2
TGTGCCAGCAGTAAGACTAGCGGAGACACAGATACGCAGTATTTT
CASSKTSGDTDTQYF
>.|TRBJ1-1|TRBD1|TRBV6-1
TGTGCCAGCACCCTAGGGACAGGACTTGGATCAAGGTTC
CASTLGTGLGSRF
>.|TRBJ2-1|TRBD2|TRBV7-9
TGTGCCAGCAGCTTCCCGGGACTAGCGGAACCAGGGGATGAGCAGTTCTTC
CASSFPGLAEPGDEQFF
>once|TRBJ1-5|TRBD1|TRBV5-8
TGTGCCAGCCCCTCCGAGGGGGCCCCGAATCAGCCCCAGCATTTT
CASPSEGAPNQPQHF
>few|TRBJ1-5|.|TRBV5-8
TGTGCCAGCAGCTCGGGTGGGACTGATTTTAATCAGCCCCAGCATTTT
CASSSGGTDFNQPQHF
>.|TRBJ1-2|TRBD1|TRBV5-4
TGTGCCAGCAGCTTGGTGAGGGGACAGGCGTATGGCTACACCTTC
CASSLVRGQAYGYTF
>.|TRBJ2-1|TRBD2|TRBV19
TGTGCCAGTAGTATTGGGCTAGCGGGTGAGCAGTTCTTC
CASSIGLAGEQFF
>.|TRBJ2-4|TRBD1|TRBV5-1
TGCGCCAGCAGCCTGGCCGGGACAGAAAGGGGGAACATTCAGTACTTC
CASSLAGTERGNIQYF
>.|TRBJ2-5|.|TRBV6-5
TGTGCCAGCAGTTACTCGGAGTTGGTTTCTAAAGAGACCCAGTACTTC
CASSYSELVSKETQYF
>.|TRBJ2-7|TRBD1|TRBV15
TGTGCCACCAGCCGGGACAGTAGCTACGAGCAGTACTTC
CATSRDSSYEQYF
>.|TRBJ2-3|TRBD2|TRBV10-1
TGCGCCAGCAGCCTCGACCTAGCGGGAGGGGATACGCAGTATTTT
CASSLDLAGGDTQYF
>once|TRBJ2-3|TRBD2|TRBV28
TGTGCCAGCAGTTCCCTAGCGGGGGGCATCTTCGGCACAGATACGCAGTATTTT
CASSSLAGGIFGTDTQYF
>.|TRBJ2-5|TRBD1|TRBV27
TGTGCCAGCAAGACAGGGGGCCAAGAGACCCAGTACTTC
CASKTGGQETQYF
>.|TRBJ1-2|.|TRBV28
TGTGCCAGCAAACTAACGGGGTCCATGAACGGCTACACCTTC
CASKLTGSMNGYTF
>.|TRBJ1-4|TRBD1|TRBV2
TGTGCCAGCAGCAGGACAGGGGATGAAAAACTGTTTTTT
CASSRTGDEKLFF
>.|TRBJ2-3|TRBD2|TRBV6-5
TGTGCCAGCAGTTACCAGACTAGCGGGACCACAGATACGCAGTATTTT
CASSYQTSGTTDTQYF
>.|TRBJ1-6|TRBD1|TRBV27
TGTGCCAGCAGTTTATCTCCGAGGAGGACAGGGCGTAATAATTCACCCCTCCACTTT
CASSLSPRRTGRNNSPLHF
>.|TRBJ1-1|TRBD1|TRBV28
TGTGCCAGCAGTTACAGGGGGGAAGCTTTCTTT
CASSYRGEAFF
>.|TRBJ1-5|.|TRBV6-1
TGTGCCAGCAGTGAGGTTAGCGGGGTTGGACAGCCCCAGCATTTT
CASSEVSGVGQPQHF
>.|TRBJ2-1|.|TRBV7-9
TGTGCCAACGACAGGGGAGGGGATGAGCAGTTCTTC
CANDRGGDEQFF
>.|TRBJ2-5|TRBD2|TRBV10-3
TGTGCCATCAGTGGTGGGACTAGCGGGAGTTCGTACCAAGAGACCCAGTACTTC
CAISGGTSGSSYQETQYF
>.|TRBJ1-2|TRBD1|TRBV6-1
TGTGCCAGCAGTGTGCTACAGGGGGAATATGGCTACACCTTC
CASSVLQGEYGYTF
>.|TRBJ2-1|TRBD2|TRBV2
TGTGCCAGCAACCCACTAGCGGGCTACAATGAGCAGTTCTTC
CASNPLAGYNEQFF
>few|TRBJ2-3|.|TRBV27
TGTGCCAGCAGTTCCGGGAGTGGGGATACGCAGTATTTT
CASSSGSGDTQYF
>.|TRBJ1-1|TRBD1|TRBV10-1
TGCGCCAGCAGTGCCCCCGGACAGGGGGTATCTGAAGCTTTCTTT
CASSAPGQGVSEAFF
>few|TRBJ1-5|TRBD1|TRBV19
TGTGCCAGTAGCACAGGGGGCGGCGATCAGCCCCAGCATTTT
CASSTGGGDQPQHF
>.|TRBJ2-4|TRBD1|TRBV2
TGTGCCAGCAGCGGACAGGGTCTAGCCAAAAACATTCAGTACTTC
CASSGQGLAKNIQYF
>.|TRBJ2-4|.|TRBV5-8
TGTGCCAGCAGCCCGGGAACCATAGCCAAAAACATTCAGTACTTC
CASSPGTIAKNIQYF
>.|TRBJ2-7|.|TRBV18
TGTGCCAGCTCACCGCGGGGAGCGCCCTCCTACGAGCAGTACTTC
CASSPRGAPSYEQYF
>.|TRBJ1-1|.|TRBV7-9
TGTTCCAGCACCCCTGCAACTTTCCGAAACACTGAAGCTTTCTTT
CSSTPATFRNTEAFF
>.|TRBJ2-4|.|TRBV10-3
TGTGCCATCAGTGAGTCGATTCCGTCCGGGAAAAACATTCAGTACTTC
CAISESIPSGKNIQYF
>.|TRBJ1-1|.|TRBV2
TGTGCCAGCAGTGGGACACAGGGCACTGAAGCTTTCTTT
CASSGTQGTEAFF
>.|TRBJ1-2|.|TRBV29-1
TGCAGCGCCACGAACCATCAGGGCTACACCTTC
CSATNHQGYTF
>few|TRBJ2-2|TRBD2|TRBV6-4
TGTGCCAGCAGTGACTCTTCGCTAGCGGGAGCCGGGGAGCTGTTTTTT
CASSDSSLAGAGELFF